A selection of T cell receptor beta chains follows, all from one sample in a study of T cell repertoires in cytomegalovirus infection. TCRdb called the reads again in MiXCR, with one record for every CDR3 protein. The table lists some 800,000 distinct CDR3 sequences, about 33% of them singletons, with roughly an eighth in the top ten. Antigens for these TCRs are unknown. The starting material was cultured CD8+ T cells from PBMCs, obtained from culture after CMV antigen stimulation. The receptors were sampled from a human donor in good health (CMV status not recorded). Some clones in this sample may be carry-over from other donors' samples. The CDR3 runs from the conserved cysteine through the conserved F or W. A D gene is named only where the DNA matches it firmly. A clone size is listed for some rows: how often the clone was seen (once, few, many), or a class if it is expanded.

V: TRBV4-1
J: TRBJ1-5
size: .
D: TRBD1
CDR3: CASSQGGQNSNQPQHF
DNA: TGCGCCAGCAGCCAAGGGGGACAGAATAGCAATCAGCCCCAGCATTTT

V: TRBV19
J: TRBJ2-2
size: .
D: .
CDR3: CASSLGTGWAGELFF
DNA: TGTGCCAGTAGTCTAGGAACAGGGTGGGCCGGGGAGCTGTTTTTT

V: TRBV7-3
J: TRBJ2-3
size: few
D: .
CDR3: CASSLSLGADTQYF
DNA: TGTGCCAGCAGCTTAAGTCTTGGGGCAGATACGCAGTATTTT

V: TRBV7-9
J: TRBJ2-1
size: many
D: TRBD1
CDR3: CASSSRDRGPHNEQFF
DNA: TGTGCCAGCAGCTCCAGAGACAGGGGGCCCCACAATGAGCAGTTCTTC

V: TRBV13
J: TRBJ2-1
size: .
D: TRBD2
CDR3: CASSRSGVGLDEQFF
DNA: TGTGCCAGCAGCCGTAGCGGGGTGGGACTTGATGAGCAGTTCTTC

V: TRBV27
J: TRBJ1-5
size: .
D: .
CDR3: CASSPSAGYSNQPQHF
DNA: TGTGCCAGCAGCCCAAGTGCAGGATATAGCAATCAGCCCCAGCATTTT

V: TRBV29-1
J: TRBJ2-7
size: .
D: TRBD1
CDR3: CSVEEARQGASYEQYF
DNA: TGCAGCGTTGAAGAGGCCCGACAGGGGGCCTCCTACGAGCAGTACTTC

V: TRBV6-1
J: TRBJ2-1
size: .
D: TRBD2
CDR3: CATLAGKHNEQFF
DNA: TGTGCCACCCTAGCGGGTAAGCACAATGAGCAGTTCTTC

V: TRBV6-2/TRBV6-3
J: TRBJ2-1
size: .
D: TRBD2
CDR3: CASRRTRTYNEQFF
DNA: TGTGCCAGCAGGAGGACTAGGACCTACAATGAGCAGTTCTTC

V: TRBV7-8
J: TRBJ2-2
size: few
D: TRBD1
CDR3: CASSPTQGAGTGELFF
DNA: TGTGCCAGCAGCCCCACCCAGGGGGCAGGCACCGGGGAGCTGTTTTTT

V: TRBV7-9
J: TRBJ1-2
size: .
D: .
CDR3: CASRGGIYGYTF
DNA: TGTGCCAGCAGGGGGGGGATCTATGGCTACACCTTC

V: TRBV19
J: TRBJ1-5
size: few
D: TRBD1
CDR3: CASSRATGVGNQPQHF
DNA: TGTGCCAGTAGTAGGGCGACAGGGGTGGGCAATCAGCCCCAGCATTTT

V: TRBV6-8
J: TRBJ1-1
size: .
D: .
CDR3: CANSYTQGNTEAFF
DNA: TGTGCCAACAGTTACACACAGGGGAACACTGAAGCTTTCTTT

V: TRBV27
J: TRBJ2-5
size: .
D: TRBD2
CDR3: CASSLLSSAGVETQYF
DNA: TGTGCCAGCAGTTTATTAAGCTCCGCGGGGGTAGAGACCCAGTACTTC

V: TRBV12-5
J: TRBJ1-1
size: once
D: .
CDR3: CASGLVYEGLNTEAFF
DNA: TGTGCTAGTGGTTTGGTATACGAGGGGCTGAACACTGAAGCTTTCTTT

V: TRBV11-2
J: TRBJ1-1
size: .
D: .
CDR3: CASSTGLRPEAFF
DNA: TGTGCCAGCAGCACTGGCTTACGGCCTGAAGCTTTCTTT

V: TRBV7-9
J: TRBJ2-1
size: .
D: TRBD2
CDR3: CASSWTRGYNEQFF
DNA: TGTGCCAGCAGCTGGACTAGAGGGTACAATGAGCAGTTCTTC

V: TRBV7-9
J: TRBJ2-1
size: .
D: TRBD1
CDR3: CASSPQGKVGYNEQFF
DNA: TGTGCCAGCAGCCCACAGGGGAAGGTGGGGTACAATGAGCAGTTCTTC

V: TRBV7-9
J: TRBJ2-5
size: .
D: .
CDR3: CASSLASAEQETQYF
DNA: TGTGCCAGCAGCTTAGCGTCGGCGGAGCAAGAGACCCAGTACTTC

V: TRBV27
J: TRBJ1-2
size: .
D: TRBD1
CDR3: CASSPTGLNGYTF
DNA: TGTGCCAGCAGTCCGACAGGGCTTAATGGCTACACCTTC

V: TRBV12-3/TRBV12-4
J: TRBJ2-5
size: few
D: TRBD1
CDR3: CASRDPGQGAETQYF
DNA: TGTGCCAGCAGAGATCCGGGACAGGGGGCAGAGACCCAGTACTTC

V: TRBV27
J: TRBJ2-7
size: .
D: .
CDR3: CASAPTGIYEQYF
DNA: TGTGCCAGCGCACCCACGGGGATCTACGAGCAGTACTTC

V: TRBV12-3/TRBV12-4
J: TRBJ1-2
size: .
D: .
CDR3: CASSAERPVHTF
DNA: TGTGCCAGCAGTGCAGAACGGCCGGTTCACACCTTC

V: TRBV27
J: TRBJ1-4
size: .
D: TRBD1
CDR3: CASRLRTGALEKLFF
DNA: TGTGCCAGCAGACTCCGGACAGGGGCACTGGAAAAACTGTTTTTT

V: TRBV4-2
J: TRBJ2-3
size: .
D: .
CDR3: CASSQDLFPITDTQYF
DNA: TGTGCCAGCAGCCAAGACCTTTTTCCTATCACAGATACGCAGTATTTT

V: TRBV24-1
J: TRBJ2-1
size: .
D: TRBD1
CDR3: CATSGYRAGQGNYNEQFF
DNA: TGTGCCACCAGTGGGTATAGGGCGGGACAGGGTAACTACAATGAGCAGTTCTTC

V: TRBV7-8
J: TRBJ2-7
size: many
D: .
CDR3: CASSLEGTFYEQYF
DNA: TGTGCCAGCAGCTTAGAAGGGACCTTCTACGAGCAGTACTTC

V: TRBV5-6
J: TRBJ2-2
size: .
D: .
CDR3: CASSQEEDANTGELFF
DNA: TGTGCCAGCAGCCAAGAGGAGGACGCGAACACCGGGGAGCTGTTTTTT

V: TRBV7-9
J: TRBJ2-2
size: .
D: .
CDR3: CASSHSQGSTGELFF
DNA: TGTGCCAGCAGCCATTCCCAGGGGTCCACCGGGGAGCTGTTTTTT

V: TRBV20-1
J: TRBJ1-1
size: .
D: .
CDR3: CSAANTLGTEAFF
DNA: TGCAGTGCAGCAAACACCCTTGGGACTGAAGCTTTCTTT

V: TRBV7-2
J: TRBJ2-1
size: many
D: .
CDR3: CASSLWGPGSSYNEQFF
DNA: TGTGCCAGCAGCTTATGGGGCCCGGGGAGCTCCTACAATGAGCAGTTCTTC

V: TRBV12-3/TRBV12-4
J: TRBJ2-1
size: many
D: .
CDR3: CASSMGNEQFF
DNA: TGTGCCAGCAGCATGGGAAATGAGCAGTTCTTC

V: TRBV19
J: TRBJ1-2
size: many
D: .
CDR3: CASSIEPGPSNYGYTF
DNA: TGTGCCAGTAGTATAGAACCGGGACCTTCTAACTATGGCTACACCTTC

V: TRBV28
J: TRBJ2-1
size: .
D: TRBD1
CDR3: CASSDRDRGDEQFF
DNA: TGTGCCAGCAGTGACCGGGACAGGGGTGATGAGCAGTTCTTC

V: TRBV10-3
J: TRBJ2-3
size: .
D: .
CDR3: CAISEKRHSTDTQYF
DNA: TGTGCCATCAGTGAAAAACGCCACAGCACAGATACGCAGTATTTT

V: TRBV7-6
J: TRBJ2-1
size: .
D: TRBD2
CDR3: CASSLLTSGVLNEQFF
DNA: TGTGCCAGCAGCCTACTGACTAGCGGGGTTCTGAATGAGCAGTTCTTC

V: TRBV7-2
J: TRBJ2-5
size: .
D: .
CDR3: CASSLPGGAETQYF
DNA: TGTGCCAGCAGCTTACCGGGGGGCGCGGAGACCCAGTACTTC

V: TRBV7-9
J: TRBJ2-5
size: .
D: .
CDR3: CASSAELLGIEETQYF
DNA: TGTGCCAGCAGCGCGGAACTGTTGGGAATTGAGGAGACCCAGTACTTC

V: TRBV5-1
J: TRBJ2-3
size: few
D: .
CDR3: CASSDGMGLETDTQYF
DNA: TGCGCCAGCAGCGATGGGATGGGGCTAGAAACAGATACGCAGTATTTT

V: TRBV7-6
J: TRBJ2-2
size: few
D: .
CDR3: CAIRGGTGELFF
DNA: TGTGCCATCAGGGGCGGCACCGGGGAGCTGTTTTTT

V: TRBV12-5
J: TRBJ2-1
size: few
D: .
CDR3: CASGFTAGAKEQFF
DNA: TGTGCTAGTGGTTTCACAGCAGGGGCCAAGGAGCAGTTCTTC

V: TRBV12-3/TRBV12-4
J: TRBJ1-4
size: many
D: .
CDR3: CASSGGQGGNEKLFF
DNA: TGTGCCAGCAGCGGAGGGCAGGGCGGTAATGAAAAACTGTTTTTT

V: TRBV12-3/TRBV12-4
J: TRBJ1-2
size: .
D: .
CDR3: CASSNTRGGYGYTF
DNA: TGTGCCAGCAGTAATACACGGGGAGGCTATGGCTACACCTTC

V: TRBV27
J: TRBJ1-1
size: .
D: .
CDR3: CTSSFKGRGTEAFF
DNA: TGTACCAGCAGTTTTAAGGGCAGAGGGACTGAAGCTTTCTTT

V: TRBV5-3
J: TRBJ2-1
size: .
D: .
CDR3: CASSLAKGSDNEQFF
DNA: TGTGCCAGCAGCTTGGCCAAGGGTTCGGACAATGAGCAGTTCTTC

V: TRBV24-1
J: TRBJ2-2
size: .
D: .
CDR3: CATSDHPTGELFF
DNA: TGTGCCACCAGTGATCACCCCACCGGGGAGCTGTTTTTT

V: TRBV6-6
J: TRBJ1-4
size: .
D: .
CDR3: CASRGGGEKLFF
DNA: TGTGCCAGCAGGGGAGGAGGCGAAAAACTGTTTTTT

V: TRBV19
J: TRBJ2-1
size: .
D: .
CDR3: CASSSMGTNEQFF
DNA: TGTGCCAGTAGTTCCATGGGAACCAATGAGCAGTTCTTC

V: TRBV7-2
J: TRBJ2-3
size: .
D: TRBD2
CDR3: CASSPTSSDTQYF
DNA: TGTGCCAGCAGCCCGACTAGCTCAGATACGCAGTATTTT

V: TRBV6-8
J: TRBJ1-2
size: .
D: .
CDR3: CANSQRGRGQSPYGYTF
DNA: TGTGCCAACAGTCAGAGGGGCAGGGGCCAGTCTCCCTATGGCTACACCTTC

V: TRBV7-9
J: TRBJ1-1
size: .
D: .
CDR3: CASSPRIGSAHTEAFF
DNA: TGTGCCAGCAGCCCAAGGATTGGGTCCGCTCACACTGAAGCTTTCTTT

V: TRBV19
J: TRBJ2-5
size: .
D: .
CDR3: CASGELLRQIETQYF
DNA: TGTGCCAGTGGGGAACTACTGAGACAGATAGAGACCCAGTACTTC

V: TRBV19
J: TRBJ1-5
size: .
D: TRBD1
CDR3: CASSMGRGRLQPQHF
DNA: TGTGCCAGTAGTATGGGCAGGGGGCGACTTCAGCCCCAGCATTTT

V: TRBV5-5
J: TRBJ1-2
size: .
D: TRBD1
CDR3: CASTRDRAVYGYTF
DNA: TGTGCCAGCACCCGGGACAGGGCAGTCTATGGCTACACCTTC

V: TRBV18
J: TRBJ1-2
size: .
D: .
CDR3: CASSPSPGSYYGYTF
DNA: TGTGCCAGCTCACCTTCCCCGGGTTCTTACTATGGCTACACCTTC

V: TRBV7-2
J: TRBJ1-2
size: .
D: TRBD1
CDR3: CASSLGQGGHYGYTF
DNA: TGTGCCAGCAGCCTTGGACAGGGAGGTCACTATGGCTACACCTTC